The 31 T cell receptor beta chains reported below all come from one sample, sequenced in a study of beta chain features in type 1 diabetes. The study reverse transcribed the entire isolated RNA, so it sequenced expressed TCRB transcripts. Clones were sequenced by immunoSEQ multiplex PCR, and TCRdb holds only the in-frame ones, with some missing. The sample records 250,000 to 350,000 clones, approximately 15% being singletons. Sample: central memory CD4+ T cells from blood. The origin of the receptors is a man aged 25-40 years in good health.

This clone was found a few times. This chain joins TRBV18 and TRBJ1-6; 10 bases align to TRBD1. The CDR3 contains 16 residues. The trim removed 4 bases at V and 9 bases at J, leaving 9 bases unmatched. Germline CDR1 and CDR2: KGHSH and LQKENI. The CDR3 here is CASSLTGTGEFSPLHF. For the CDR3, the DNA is TGTGCCAGCTCACTGACCGGGACAGGGGAGTTTTCACCCCTCCACTTT.

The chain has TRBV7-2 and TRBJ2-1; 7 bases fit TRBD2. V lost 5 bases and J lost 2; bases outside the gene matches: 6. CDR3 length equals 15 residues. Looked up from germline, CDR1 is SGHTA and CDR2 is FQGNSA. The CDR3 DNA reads TGTGCCAGCAGCGCCACTAGCGCCCCCTACAATGAGCAGTTCTTC. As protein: CASSATSAPYNEQFF.

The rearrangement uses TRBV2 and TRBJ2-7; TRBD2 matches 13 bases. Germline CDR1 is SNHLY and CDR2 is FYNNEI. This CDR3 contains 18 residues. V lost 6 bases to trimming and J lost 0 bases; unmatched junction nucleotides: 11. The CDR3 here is CASSSTSGGPNISYEQYF. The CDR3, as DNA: TGTGCCAGCAGCTCGACTAGCGGGGGGCCGAACATCTCCTACGAGCAGTACTTC.

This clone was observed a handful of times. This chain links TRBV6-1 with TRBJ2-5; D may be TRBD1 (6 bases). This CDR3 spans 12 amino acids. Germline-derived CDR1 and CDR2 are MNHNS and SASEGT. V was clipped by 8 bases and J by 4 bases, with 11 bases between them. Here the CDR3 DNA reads TGTGCCAGCGTCCTAGGGGGAGAGACCCAGTACTTC. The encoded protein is CASVLGGETQYF.

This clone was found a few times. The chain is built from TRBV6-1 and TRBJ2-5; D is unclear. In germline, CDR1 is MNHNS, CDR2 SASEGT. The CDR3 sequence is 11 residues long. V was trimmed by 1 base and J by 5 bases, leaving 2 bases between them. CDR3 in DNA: TGTGCCAGCAGTGAAGAGGAGACCCAGTACTTC. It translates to CASSEEETQYF.

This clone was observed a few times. This CDR3 is CASSALDRERETQYF. The CDR3 region has the DNA TGTGCCAGCAGTGCCTTAGACAGGGAGAGAGAGACCCAGTACTTC. The chain uses TRBV6-6 and TRBJ2-5, with 7 nucleotides matching TRBD1. Trimming cost V 5 bases and J 4 bases; bases outside gene matches: 10. This CDR3 contains 15 residues. CDR1 is MNHNY and CDR2 is SVGAGI in the germline V gene (reference sequence).

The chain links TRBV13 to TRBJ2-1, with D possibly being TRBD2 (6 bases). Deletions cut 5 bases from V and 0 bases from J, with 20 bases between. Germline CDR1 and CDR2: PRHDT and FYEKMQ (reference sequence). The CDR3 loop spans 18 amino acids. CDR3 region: CASSPPGSGALSYNEQFF. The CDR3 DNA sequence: TGTGCCAGCAGCCCCCCTGGTAGCGGAGCCCTCTCCTACAATGAGCAGTTCTTC.

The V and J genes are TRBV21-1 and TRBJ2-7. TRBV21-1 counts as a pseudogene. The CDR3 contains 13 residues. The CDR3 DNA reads TGTGCCAGCAGCAAATCGCCCGGATTGGAGCAGTACTTC. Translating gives CASSKSPGLEQYF.

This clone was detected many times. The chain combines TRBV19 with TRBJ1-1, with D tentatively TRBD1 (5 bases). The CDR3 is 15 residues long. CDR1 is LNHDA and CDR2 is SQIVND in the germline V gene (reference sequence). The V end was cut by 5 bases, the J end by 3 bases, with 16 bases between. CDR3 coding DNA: TGTGCCAGTAGTTTCTTAGTAGGGGACTACACTGAAGCTTTCTTT. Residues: CASSFLVGDYTEAFF.

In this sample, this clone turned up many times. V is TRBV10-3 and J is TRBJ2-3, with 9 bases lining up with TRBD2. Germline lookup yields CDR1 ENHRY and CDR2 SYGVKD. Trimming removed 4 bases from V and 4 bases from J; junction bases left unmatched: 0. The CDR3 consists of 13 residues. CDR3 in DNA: TGTGCCATCAGTGGGACTAGCGCAGATACGCAGTATTTT. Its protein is CAISGTSADTQYF.

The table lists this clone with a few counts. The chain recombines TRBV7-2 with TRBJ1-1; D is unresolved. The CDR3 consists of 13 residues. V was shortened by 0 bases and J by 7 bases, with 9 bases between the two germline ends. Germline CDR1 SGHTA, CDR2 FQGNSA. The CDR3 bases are TGTGCCAGCAGCTTAGCCCCAGCTGGTGAAGCTTTCTTT. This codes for CASSLAPAGEAFF.

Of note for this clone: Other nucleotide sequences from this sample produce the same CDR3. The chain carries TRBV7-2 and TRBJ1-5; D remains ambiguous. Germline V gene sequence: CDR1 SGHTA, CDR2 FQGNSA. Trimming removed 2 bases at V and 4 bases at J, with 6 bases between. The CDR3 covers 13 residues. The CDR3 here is CASSLSWNQPQHF. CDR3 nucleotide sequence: TGTGCCAGCAGCTTAAGTTGGAATCAGCCCCAGCATTTT.

This CDR3 reads CASSIETIAGSRTDTQYF. CDR3 coding DNA: TGTGCCAGTAGTATAGAAACTATAGCGGGAAGCCGCACAGATACGCAGTATTTT. V and J are TRBV19 and TRBJ2-3, with 8 bases that match TRBD2. Trimming at V came to 0 bases and at J to 1 base, leaving 9 bases not matched to a gene. The CDR3 is made up of 18 amino acids. The germline gives CDR1 LNHDA, CDR2 SQIVND (reference sequence).

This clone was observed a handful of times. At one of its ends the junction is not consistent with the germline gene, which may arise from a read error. CDR3 residues: CASSQDGNQETQYF. Here the CDR3 DNA reads TGCGCCAGCAGCCAAGATGGGAACCAAGAGACCCAGTACTTC. This sequence joins TRBV7-2 and TRBJ2-5; the D is unclear. The length of the CDR3 is 14 residues. Germline-derived CDR1 and CDR2 are SGHTA and FQGNSA. The whole variable domain, filled in from reference TRBV7-2 and TRBJ2-5, reads GAGVSQSPSNKVTEKGKDVELRCDPISGHTALYWYRQSLGQGLEFLIYFQGNSAPDKSGLPSDRFSAERTGGSVSTLTIQRTQQEDSAVYLCASSQDGNQETQYFGPGTRLLVL.

Here the CDR3 reads CASSSGATSYNEQFF. In DNA, the CDR3 is TGCGCCAGCAGCTCCGGGGCAACATCCTACAATGAGCAGTTCTTC. V gene TRBV5-1 combines with J gene TRBJ2-1; D may match TRBD1 or TRBD2 (5 bases each). Deletions cut 3 bases from V and 1 base from J, with 11 bases between. CDR3 length: 15 amino acids. From germline, CDR1 is SGHRS and CDR2 YFSETQ.

The CDR3 nucleotides are TGCGCCAGCAGCCAAGTGACGGGAGGAGGTTCCAATGAGCAGTTCTTC. Residues: CASSQVTGGGSNEQFF. The V call is TRBV4-1, the J call TRBJ2-1; 7 bases are shared with TRBD2. Germline V gene data show CDR1 as MGHRA and CDR2 as YSYEKL. J gave up 6 bases and V 1 base, and 9 bases lay outside the gene matches. The CDR3 consists of 16 residues.

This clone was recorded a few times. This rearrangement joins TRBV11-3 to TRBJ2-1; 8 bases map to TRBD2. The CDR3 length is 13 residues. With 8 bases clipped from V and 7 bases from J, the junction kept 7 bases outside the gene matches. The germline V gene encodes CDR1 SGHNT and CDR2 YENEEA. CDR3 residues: CASLSGGPNEQFF. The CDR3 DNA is TGTGCCAGCTTGTCGGGAGGGCCGAATGAGCAGTTCTTC.

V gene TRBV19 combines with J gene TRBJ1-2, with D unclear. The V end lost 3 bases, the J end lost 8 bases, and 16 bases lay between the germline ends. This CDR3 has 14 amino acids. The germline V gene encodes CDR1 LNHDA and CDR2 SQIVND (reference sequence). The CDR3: CASSIMEGSGGYTF. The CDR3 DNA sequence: TGTGCCAGTAGTATTATGGAGGGTAGTGGAGGCTACACCTTC.

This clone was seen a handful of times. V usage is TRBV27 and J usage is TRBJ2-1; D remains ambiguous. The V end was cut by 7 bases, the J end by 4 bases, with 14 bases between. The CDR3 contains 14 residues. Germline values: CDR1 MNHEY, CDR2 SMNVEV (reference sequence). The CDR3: CASKAILPYNEQFF. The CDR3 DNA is TGTGCCAGCAAGGCAATTCTTCCTTACAATGAGCAGTTCTTC.

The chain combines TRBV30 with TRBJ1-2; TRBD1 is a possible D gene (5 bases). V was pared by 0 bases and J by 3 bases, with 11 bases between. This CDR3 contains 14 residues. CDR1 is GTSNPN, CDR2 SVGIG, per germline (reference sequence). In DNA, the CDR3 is TGTGCCTGGAGTGTACTTCGGGGGGACTATGGCTACACCTTC. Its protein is CAWSVLRGDYGYTF.

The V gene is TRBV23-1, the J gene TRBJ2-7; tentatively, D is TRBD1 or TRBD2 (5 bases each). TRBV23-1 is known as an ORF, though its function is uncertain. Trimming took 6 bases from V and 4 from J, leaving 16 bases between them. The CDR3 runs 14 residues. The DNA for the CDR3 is TGCGCCAGCAGGAGAGGGACCGGGTGTTACGAGCAGTACGTC. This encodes CASRRGTGCYEQYV.

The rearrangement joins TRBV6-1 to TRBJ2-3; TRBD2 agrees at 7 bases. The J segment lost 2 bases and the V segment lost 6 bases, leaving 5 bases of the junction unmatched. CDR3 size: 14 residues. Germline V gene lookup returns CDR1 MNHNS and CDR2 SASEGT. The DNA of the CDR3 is TGTGCCAGCAGCAAGCGGGGAAACACAGATACGCAGTATTTT. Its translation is CASSKRGNTDTQYF.

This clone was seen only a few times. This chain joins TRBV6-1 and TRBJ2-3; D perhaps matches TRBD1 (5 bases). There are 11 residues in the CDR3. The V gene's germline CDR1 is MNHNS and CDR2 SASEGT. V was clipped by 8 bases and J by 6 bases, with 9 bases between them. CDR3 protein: CASAGSDTQYF. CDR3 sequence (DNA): TGTGCCAGCGCAGGGTCGGATACGCAGTATTTT.

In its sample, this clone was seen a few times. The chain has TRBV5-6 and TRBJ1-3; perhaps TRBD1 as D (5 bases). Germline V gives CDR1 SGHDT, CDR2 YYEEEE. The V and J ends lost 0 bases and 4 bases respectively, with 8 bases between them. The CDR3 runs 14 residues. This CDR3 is CASSLGHRGNTIYF. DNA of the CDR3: TGTGCCAGCAGCTTGGGGCACAGGGGAAACACCATATATTTT.

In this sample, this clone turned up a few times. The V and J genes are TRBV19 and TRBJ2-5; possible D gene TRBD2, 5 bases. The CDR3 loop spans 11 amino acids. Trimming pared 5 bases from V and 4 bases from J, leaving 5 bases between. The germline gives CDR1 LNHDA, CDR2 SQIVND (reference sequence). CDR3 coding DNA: TGTGCCAGTAGTCGGGGAGAGACCCAGTACTTC. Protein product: CASSRGETQYF.

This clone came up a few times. The chain's CDR3 is CASSQEALSGSEKLFF. As DNA, the CDR3 is TGCGCCAGCAGCCAAGAAGCCTTATCAGGCTCTGAAAAACTGTTTTTT. The chain links TRBV4-3 to TRBJ1-4; unclear D gene. CDR3 length equals 16 residues. Germline V CDR1 and CDR2: LGHNA, YSLEER. V lost 0 bases and J lost 7, with 15 bases in between.

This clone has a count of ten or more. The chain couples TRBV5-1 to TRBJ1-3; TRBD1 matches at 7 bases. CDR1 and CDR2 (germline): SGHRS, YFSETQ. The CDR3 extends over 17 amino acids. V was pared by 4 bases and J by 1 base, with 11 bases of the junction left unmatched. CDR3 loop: CASSVFRQGRSGNTIYF. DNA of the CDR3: TGCGCCAGCAGCGTATTTCGACAGGGAAGATCTGGAAACACCATATATTTT.

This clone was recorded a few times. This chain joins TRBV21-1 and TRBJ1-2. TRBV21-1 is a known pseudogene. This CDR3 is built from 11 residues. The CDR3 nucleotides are TGTGCCAGCAGCAAGGGACGGGGCTACACCTTC. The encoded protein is CASSKGRGYTF.

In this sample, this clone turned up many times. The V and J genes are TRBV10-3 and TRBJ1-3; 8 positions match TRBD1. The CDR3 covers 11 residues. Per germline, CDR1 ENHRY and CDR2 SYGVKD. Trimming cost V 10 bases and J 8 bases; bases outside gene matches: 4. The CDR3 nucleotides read TGTGCCACAGGACAGGGCCACACCATATATTTT. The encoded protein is CATGQGHTIYF.

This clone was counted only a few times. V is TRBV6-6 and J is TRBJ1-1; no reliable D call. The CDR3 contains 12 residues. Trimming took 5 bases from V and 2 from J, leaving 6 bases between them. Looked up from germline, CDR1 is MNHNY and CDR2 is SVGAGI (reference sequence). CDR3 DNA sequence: TGTGCCAGCAGTCCCGGCAACACTGAAGCTTTCTTT. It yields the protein CASSPGNTEAFF.

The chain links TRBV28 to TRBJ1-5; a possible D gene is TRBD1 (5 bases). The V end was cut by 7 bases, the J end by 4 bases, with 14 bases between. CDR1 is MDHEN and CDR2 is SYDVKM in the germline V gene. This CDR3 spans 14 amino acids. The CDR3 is CASTPDSTNQPQHF. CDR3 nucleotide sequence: TGTGCCAGCACCCCAGACAGTACTAATCAGCCCCAGCATTTT.